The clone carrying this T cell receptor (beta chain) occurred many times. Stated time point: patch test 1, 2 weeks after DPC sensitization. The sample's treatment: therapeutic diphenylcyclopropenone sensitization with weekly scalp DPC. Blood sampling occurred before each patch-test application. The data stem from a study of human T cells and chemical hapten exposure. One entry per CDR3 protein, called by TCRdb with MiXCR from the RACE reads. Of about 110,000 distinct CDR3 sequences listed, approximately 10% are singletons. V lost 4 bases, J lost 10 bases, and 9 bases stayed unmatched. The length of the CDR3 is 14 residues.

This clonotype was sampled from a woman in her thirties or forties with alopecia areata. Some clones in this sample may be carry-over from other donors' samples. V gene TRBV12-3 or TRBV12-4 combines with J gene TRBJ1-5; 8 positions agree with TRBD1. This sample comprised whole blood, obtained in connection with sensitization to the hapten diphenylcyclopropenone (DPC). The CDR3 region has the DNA TGTGCCAGCAGTTCCGGCGGACAGGGTGTTCCCCAGCATTTT. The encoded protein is CASSSGGQGVPQHF.